This T cell receptor beta chain appears in the sequencing data of a study of blood T cell repertoires in COVID-19. On the study more broadly: COVID-19 samples from acute and convalescent phases originated in the United States, Italy and Spain. T cells, B-cell-depleted T cells, or PBMCs supplied cDNA or gDNA.

Sequencing used immunoSEQ multiplex PCR; TCRdb keeps in-frame clones, though not all of them. The repertoire consists of over 90,000 clones, with 86% occurring once and the leading ten covering roughly 1.7%. About this clone: The identical CDR3 is also encoded by other nucleotide sequences in the sample.

The sequence was obtained from an elderly man with acute or convalescent COVID-19. Sequenced: peripheral blood.

CDR3 bases: TGTGCCAGTAGTCGACTAGCGGGAGCTTACAATGAGCAGTTCTTC. It specifies CASSRLAGAYNEQFF. The rearrangement uses TRBV19 and TRBJ2-1, with 12 bases identical to TRBD2. The germline gives CDR1 LNHDA, CDR2 SQIVND (reference sequence). With 5 bases clipped from V and 4 bases from J, the junction kept 3 bases outside the gene matches. The CDR3 has 15 amino acids.